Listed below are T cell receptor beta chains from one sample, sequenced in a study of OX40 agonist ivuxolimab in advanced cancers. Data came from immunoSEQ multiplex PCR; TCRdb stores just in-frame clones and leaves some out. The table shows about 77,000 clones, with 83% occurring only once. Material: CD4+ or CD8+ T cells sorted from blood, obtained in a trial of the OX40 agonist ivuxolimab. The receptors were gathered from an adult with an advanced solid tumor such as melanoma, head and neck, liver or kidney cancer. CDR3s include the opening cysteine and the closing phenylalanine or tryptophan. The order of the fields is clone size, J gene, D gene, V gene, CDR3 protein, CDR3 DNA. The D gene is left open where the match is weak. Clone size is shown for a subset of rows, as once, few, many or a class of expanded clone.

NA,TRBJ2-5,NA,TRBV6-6,CASSGGWQETQYF,TGTGCCAGCAGTGGTGGATGGCAAGAGACCCAGTACTTC
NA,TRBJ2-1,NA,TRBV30,CAWTLRGGEQFF,TGTGCCTGGACCCTGAGGGGAGGTGAGCAGTTCTTC
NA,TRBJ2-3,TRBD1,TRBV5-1,CASSWDRNRTDTQYF,TGCGCCAGCAGCTGGGACAGGAACCGCACAGATACGCAGTATTTT
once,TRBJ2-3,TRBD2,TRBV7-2,CASSIGLAVSTDTQYF,TGTGCCAGCAGCATAGGACTAGCGGTTAGCACAGATACGCAGTATTTT
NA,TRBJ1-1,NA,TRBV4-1,CASSQKPGRSEAFF,TGCGCCAGCAGCCAAAAACCGGGACGGTCCGAAGCTTTCTTT
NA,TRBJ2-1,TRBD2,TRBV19,CASRELRGSYNEQFF,TGTGCCAGTAGAGAGTTGCGGGGGAGTTACAATGAGCAGTTCTTC
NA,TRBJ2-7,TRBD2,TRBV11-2,CASSRQGLAAFGEQYF,TGTGCCAGCAGCCGCCAGGGACTAGCGGCCTTCGGGGAGCAGTACTTC
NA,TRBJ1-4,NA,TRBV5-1,CASSPGAPNEKLFF,TGCGCCAGCAGCCCAGGAGCCCCTAATGAAAAACTGTTTTTT
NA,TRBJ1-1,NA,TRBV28,CASSLGYTEAFF,TGTGCCAGCAGTTTGGGGTACACTGAAGCTTTCTTT
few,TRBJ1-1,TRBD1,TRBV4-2,CASSPDRALTEAFF,TGTGCCAGCAGCCCGGACAGGGCCCTCACTGAAGCTTTCTTT
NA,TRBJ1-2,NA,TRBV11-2,CASSLPGMNGYTF,TGTGCCAGCAGCTTACCGGGGATGAATGGCTACACCTTC
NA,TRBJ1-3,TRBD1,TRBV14,CASSRGTGASGNTIYF,TGTGCCAGCAGCCGAGGGACAGGGGCATCTGGAAACACCATATATTTT
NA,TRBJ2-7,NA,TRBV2,CASNDRAYEQYF,TGTGCCAGTAACGACAGAGCCTACGAGCAGTACTTC
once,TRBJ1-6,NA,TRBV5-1,CASSLGPPSSYNSPLHF,TGCGCCAGCAGCTTGGGTCCTCCGAGCTCCTATAATTCACCCCTCCACTTT
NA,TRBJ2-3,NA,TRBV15,CATSRGGGTDTQYF,TGTGCCACCAGCAGAGGCGGGGGCACAGATACGCAGTATTTT
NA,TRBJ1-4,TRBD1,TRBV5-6,CASSVTGQGEGEKLFF,TGTGCCAGCAGCGTGACGGGACAGGGTGAAGGTGAAAAACTGTTTTTT
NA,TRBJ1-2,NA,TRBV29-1,CSVKDRGDYGYTF,TGCAGCGTCAAGGATCGGGGAGACTATGGCTACACCTTC
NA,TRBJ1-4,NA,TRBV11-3,CALHRDRWELFF,TGTGCCCTGCACAGGGATCGATGGGAACTGTTTTTT
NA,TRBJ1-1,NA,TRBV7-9,CASSFMNTEAFF,TGTGCCAGCAGCTTTATGAACACTGAAGCTTTCTTT
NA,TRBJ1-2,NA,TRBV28,CASSLWGSLAGYTF,TGTGCCAGCAGTTTATGGGGATCCCTTGCCGGCTACACCTTC
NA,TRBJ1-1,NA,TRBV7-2,CASSLRGNTEAFF,TGTGCCAGCAGCTTGCGGGGGAACACTGAAGCTTTCTTT
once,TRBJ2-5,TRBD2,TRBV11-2,CASSPGWGRAGIGQETQYF,TGTGCCAGCAGCCCTGGTTGGGGGAGGGCGGGGATTGGCCAAGAGACCCAGTACTTC
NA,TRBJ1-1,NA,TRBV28,CASSLAGRGDTEAFF,TGTGCCAGCAGTTTGGCGGGGCGTGGTGACACTGAAGCTTTCTTT
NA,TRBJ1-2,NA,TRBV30,CAWSRDGSYGYTF,TGTGCCTGGAGTCGGGACGGGAGCTATGGCTACACCTTC
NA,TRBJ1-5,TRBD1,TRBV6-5,CASRKQGVGNQPQHF,TGTGCCAGCAGGAAACAGGGGGTTGGCAATCAGCCCCAGCATTTT
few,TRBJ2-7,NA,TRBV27,CASSSQGGPSYEQYF,TGTGCCAGCAGCTCTCAGGGGGGACCCTCCTACGAGCAGTACTTC
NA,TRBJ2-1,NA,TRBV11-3,CASSSHWRTYNEQFF,TGTGCCAGCAGCTCCCATTGGCGGACCTACAATGAGCAGTTCTTC
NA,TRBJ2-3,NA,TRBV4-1,CASSHPARGSDTQYF,TGCGCCAGCAGCCACCCCGCCCGGGGCTCAGATACGCAGTATTTT
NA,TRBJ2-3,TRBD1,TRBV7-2,CASSIPGQGGTDTQYF,TGTGCCAGCAGCATACCCGGGCAGGGGGGCACAGATACGCAGTATTTT
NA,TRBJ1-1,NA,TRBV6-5,CASSYSGQLGTEAFF,TGTGCCAGCAGTTACTCCGGACAGTTGGGGACTGAAGCTTTCTTT
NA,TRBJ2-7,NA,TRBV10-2,CASGTDTGSYEQYF,TGCGCCAGCGGAACTGACACAGGATCCTACGAGCAGTACTTC
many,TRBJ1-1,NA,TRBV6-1,CASSGTGSGRNTEAFF,TGTGCCAGCAGTGGAACAGGGTCGGGGAGGAACACTGAAGCTTTCTTT